Listed below are T cell receptor beta chains from one sample, sequenced in a study of blood T cell repertoires in COVID-19. Profiling relied on immunoSEQ multiplex PCR, and the TCRdb table lists in-frame clones only, not all of them. The sample lists 180,000 or so clones; 86% were seen once. The sample was peripheral blood. The source of these receptors is a man between 18 and 35 years old with acute or convalescent COVID-19. CDR3s include the opening cysteine and the closing phenylalanine or tryptophan. A D gene is named only where the DNA matches it firmly. The size entry is marked missing in some rows and otherwise reads once, few, many or a size class.

d_gene: .; abundance: .; j_gene: TRBJ2-3; v_gene: TRBV7-3; CDR3nt: TGTGCCAGCAGCTTAAGCAGCGCGCGCACAGATACGCAGTATTTT; CDR3aa: CASSLSSARTDTQYF
d_gene: .; abundance: .; j_gene: TRBJ2-1; v_gene: TRBV30; CDR3nt: TGTGCCTGGAGTCCCCCGACAGCTTACAATGAGCAGTTCTTC; CDR3aa: CAWSPPTAYNEQFF
d_gene: .; abundance: .; j_gene: TRBJ2-2; v_gene: TRBV7-3; CDR3nt: TGTGCCAGCAGCTTTCAGGGGGAGGATTGTGGGGAGCTGTTTTTT; CDR3aa: CASSFQGEDCGELFF
d_gene: .; abundance: .; j_gene: TRBJ2-4; v_gene: TRBV9; CDR3nt: TGTGCCAGCAGCGCAGGGCCGGTAATAGCCAAAAACATTCAGTACTTC; CDR3aa: CASSAGPVIAKNIQYF
d_gene: .; abundance: .; j_gene: TRBJ1-5; v_gene: TRBV19; CDR3nt: TGTGCCAGTAGTATCGGGAGAGATCAGCCCCAGCATTTT; CDR3aa: CASSIGRDQPQHF
d_gene: .; abundance: .; j_gene: TRBJ2-5; v_gene: TRBV18; CDR3nt: TGTGCCAGCTCACCGGTAGCGGTCCAAGAGACCCAGTACTTC; CDR3aa: CASSPVAVQETQYF
d_gene: TRBD2; abundance: few; j_gene: TRBJ2-3; v_gene: TRBV7-9; CDR3nt: TGTGCCAGCAGCTTTGATCTAAGCGGGGGGCGCACAGATACGCAGTATTTT; CDR3aa: CASSFDLSGGRTDTQYF
d_gene: .; abundance: .; j_gene: TRBJ2-3; v_gene: TRBV11-2; CDR3nt: TGTGCCAGCAGCTTTAATATACAAACAGATACGCAGTATTTT; CDR3aa: CASSFNIQTDTQYF
d_gene: TRBD1; abundance: .; j_gene: TRBJ1-4; v_gene: TRBV7-9; CDR3nt: TGTGCCACCAGACAGGGGGAAACAACTAATGAAAAACTGTTTTTT; CDR3aa: CATRQGETTNEKLFF
d_gene: .; abundance: .; j_gene: TRBJ2-7; v_gene: TRBV5-1; CDR3nt: TGCGCCAGCAGCTCGGGGTCTCGCGAGCAGTACTTC; CDR3aa: CASSSGSREQYF
d_gene: TRBD1; abundance: .; j_gene: TRBJ1-2; v_gene: TRBV20-1; CDR3nt: TGCAGTGCTAGTCCCGGGACAGGGAACTATGGCTACACCTTC; CDR3aa: CSASPGTGNYGYTF
d_gene: TRBD1; abundance: .; j_gene: TRBJ1-2; v_gene: TRBV18; CDR3nt: TGTGCCAGCTCACCAAGCCGACAGGGGGCGCGGGATGGCTACACCTTC; CDR3aa: CASSPSRQGARDGYTF
d_gene: .; abundance: .; j_gene: TRBJ2-5; v_gene: TRBV3-1/TRBV3-2; CDR3nt: TGTGCCAGCAGCCAAGATTTTCAGGGGCCAGAGACCCAGTACTTC; CDR3aa: CASSQDFQGPETQYF
d_gene: TRBD1; abundance: .; j_gene: TRBJ2-2; v_gene: TRBV30; CDR3nt: TGTGCCTGGAGACGACAGGGGGCTAACACCGGGGAGCTGTTTTTT; CDR3aa: CAWRRQGANTGELFF
d_gene: TRBD1; abundance: .; j_gene: TRBJ2-2; v_gene: TRBV9; CDR3nt: TGTGCCAGCAGCGTAGGGAGACAGGGTAAAGGCGGGGAGCTGTTTTTT; CDR3aa: CASSVGRQGKGGELFF
d_gene: .; abundance: .; j_gene: TRBJ1-2; v_gene: TRBV2; CDR3nt: TGTGCCAGCACGGAGGTCTATGGCTACACCTTC; CDR3aa: CASTEVYGYTF
d_gene: TRBD1; abundance: .; j_gene: TRBJ1-1; v_gene: TRBV9; CDR3nt: TGTGCCAGCAGCGTAAGTACGGGACAGGGAGTCACTGAAGCTTTCTTT; CDR3aa: CASSVSTGQGVTEAFF
d_gene: .; abundance: .; j_gene: TRBJ1-4; v_gene: TRBV5-8; CDR3nt: TGTGCCAGCAGCTTGGCCCTGACTACAACTAATGAAAAACTGTTTTTT; CDR3aa: CASSLALTTTNEKLFF
d_gene: .; abundance: .; j_gene: TRBJ2-7; v_gene: TRBV6-5; CDR3nt: TGTGCCAGCAGAGGGGCGGCCTACGAGCAGTACTTC; CDR3aa: CASRGAAYEQYF
d_gene: .; abundance: .; j_gene: TRBJ1-1; v_gene: TRBV29-1; CDR3nt: TGCAGCGTTGAAATGGCAGGGAAGGGGGTGAACACTGAAGCTTTCTTT; CDR3aa: CSVEMAGKGVNTEAFF
d_gene: .; abundance: .; j_gene: TRBJ2-2; v_gene: TRBV29-1; CDR3nt: TGCAGCGCCAAGAGGGCAGCAAACACCGGGGAGCTGTTTTTT; CDR3aa: CSAKRAANTGELFF
d_gene: .; abundance: .; j_gene: TRBJ2-5; v_gene: TRBV19; CDR3nt: TGTGCCAGTAGTATACTGGGCACCAAAGAGACCCAGTACTTC; CDR3aa: CASSILGTKETQYF
d_gene: .; abundance: .; j_gene: TRBJ1-1; v_gene: TRBV5-1; CDR3nt: TGCGCCAGCAGCTCCCCGTCGGGCACTGAAGCTTTCTTT; CDR3aa: CASSSPSGTEAFF
d_gene: TRBD1; abundance: .; j_gene: TRBJ1-5; v_gene: TRBV30; CDR3nt: TGTGCCTGGAGCGAACAGGGGCTGAATCAGCCCCAGCATTTT; CDR3aa: CAWSEQGLNQPQHF
d_gene: TRBD1; abundance: .; j_gene: TRBJ1-1; v_gene: TRBV12-5; CDR3nt: TGTGCTAGTGGTTTTCGGGGACAGACGAGGGGATGGAATACTGAAGCTTTCTTT; CDR3aa: CASGFRGQTRGWNTEAFF